This T cell receptor (beta chain) was sequenced in a study of blood T cell repertoires in COVID-19. Study background: Acute and convalescent COVID-19 samples came from the United States, Italy and Spain. Sources were T cells, B-cell-depleted T cells, or PBMCs; the material itself was cDNA or gDNA.

Authors' analysis steps: It was from reference gene primer amplification that nucleated cell counts were estimated. Here immunoSEQ multiplex PCR was the method, and the copy in TCRdb shows in-frame clones only, minus some. The DNA was the basis for D and trimming; V, J and clone size are from that table. This sample has under 200,000 clones; 90% occur once, and the top ten carry 0.5% to 0.6%. CDR3 length: 14 residues. CDR1 SGHTA and CDR2 FQGTGA come from the germline V gene. V dropped 2 bases and J dropped 6 bases, with 8 bases sitting between them. The sequence was obtained from a middle-aged man with acute or convalescent COVID-19. The sequenced sample consisted of peripheral blood. J is TRBJ1-6 and V is TRBV7-3; D gene unclear. The CDR3 coding sequence is TGTGCCAGCAGCTTACTTGGTAGTAATTCACCCCTCCACTTT. Amino acid sequence: CASSLLGSNSPLHF.